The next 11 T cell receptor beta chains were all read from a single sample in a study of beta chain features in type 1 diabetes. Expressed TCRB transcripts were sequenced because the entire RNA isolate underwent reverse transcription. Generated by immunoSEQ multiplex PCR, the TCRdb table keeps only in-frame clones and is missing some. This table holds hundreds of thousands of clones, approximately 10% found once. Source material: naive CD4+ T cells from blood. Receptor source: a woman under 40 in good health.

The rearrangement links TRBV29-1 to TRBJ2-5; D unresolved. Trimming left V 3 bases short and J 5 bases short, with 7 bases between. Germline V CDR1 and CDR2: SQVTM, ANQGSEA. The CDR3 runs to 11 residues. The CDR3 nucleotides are TGCAGCGTTGAGAGCCTGGAGACCCAGTACTTC. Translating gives CSVESLETQYF.

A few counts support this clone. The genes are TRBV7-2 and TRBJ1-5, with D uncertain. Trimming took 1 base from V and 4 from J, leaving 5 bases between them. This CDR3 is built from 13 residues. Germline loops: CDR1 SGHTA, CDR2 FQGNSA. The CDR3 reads CASSLEQNQPQHF. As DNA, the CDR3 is TGTGCCAGCAGCTTAGAACAGAATCAGCCCCAGCATTTT.

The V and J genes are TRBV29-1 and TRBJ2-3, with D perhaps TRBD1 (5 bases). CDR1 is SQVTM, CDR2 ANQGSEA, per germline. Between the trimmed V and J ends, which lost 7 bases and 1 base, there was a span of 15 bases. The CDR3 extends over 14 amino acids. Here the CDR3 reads CSGSEFRGTDTQYF. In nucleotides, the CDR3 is TGCAGCGGAAGTGAGTTCAGGGGCACAGATACGCAGTATTTT.

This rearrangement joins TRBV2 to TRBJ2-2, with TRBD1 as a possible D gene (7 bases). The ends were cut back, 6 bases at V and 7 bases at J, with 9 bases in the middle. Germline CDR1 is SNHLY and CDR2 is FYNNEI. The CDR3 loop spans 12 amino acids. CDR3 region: CASRRDSGELFF. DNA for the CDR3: TGTGCCAGCAGGCGGGACAGCGGGGAGCTGTTTTTT.

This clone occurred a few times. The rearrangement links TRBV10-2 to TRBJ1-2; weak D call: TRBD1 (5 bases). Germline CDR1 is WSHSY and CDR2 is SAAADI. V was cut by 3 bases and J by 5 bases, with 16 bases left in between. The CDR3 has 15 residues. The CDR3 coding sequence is TGCGCCAGCAGTGACCCAGGGTCTCTGTTTTATGGCTACACCTTC. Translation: CASSDPGSLFYGYTF.

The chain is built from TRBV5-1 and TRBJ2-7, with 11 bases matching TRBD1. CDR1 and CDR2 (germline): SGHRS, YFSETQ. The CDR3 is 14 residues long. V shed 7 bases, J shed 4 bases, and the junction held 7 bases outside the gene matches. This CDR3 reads CASCRGQGAYEQYF. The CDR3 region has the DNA TGCGCCAGCTGCAGAGGACAGGGGGCTTACGAGCAGTACTTC.

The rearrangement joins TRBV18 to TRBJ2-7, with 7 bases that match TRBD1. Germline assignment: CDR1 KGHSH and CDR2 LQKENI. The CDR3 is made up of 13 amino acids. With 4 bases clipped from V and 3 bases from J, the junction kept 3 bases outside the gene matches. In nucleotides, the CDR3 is TGTGCCAGCTCACAAGGGACAGACTACGAGCAGTACTTC. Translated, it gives CASSQGTDYEQYF.

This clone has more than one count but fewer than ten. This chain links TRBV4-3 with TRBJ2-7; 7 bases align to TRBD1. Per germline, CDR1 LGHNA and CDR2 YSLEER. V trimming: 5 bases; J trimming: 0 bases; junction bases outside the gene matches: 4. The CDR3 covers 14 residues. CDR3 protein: CASSSRDSSYEQYF. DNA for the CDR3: TGCGCCAGCAGCTCCCGGGACAGCTCCTACGAGCAGTACTTC.

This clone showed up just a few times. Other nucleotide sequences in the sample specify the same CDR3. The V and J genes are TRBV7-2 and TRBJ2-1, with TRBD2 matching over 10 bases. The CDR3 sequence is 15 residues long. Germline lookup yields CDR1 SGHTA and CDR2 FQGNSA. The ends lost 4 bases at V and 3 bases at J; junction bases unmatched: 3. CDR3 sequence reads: CASSSTSGIYNEQFF. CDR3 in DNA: TGTGCCAGCAGCTCCACTAGCGGGATCTACAATGAGCAGTTCTTC. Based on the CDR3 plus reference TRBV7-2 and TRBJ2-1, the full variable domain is GAGVSQSPSNKVTEKGKDVELRCDPISGHTALYWYRQSLGQGLEFLIYFQGNSAPDKSGLPSDRFSAERTGGSVSTLTIQRTQQEDSAVYLCASSSTSGIYNEQFFGPGTRLTVL.

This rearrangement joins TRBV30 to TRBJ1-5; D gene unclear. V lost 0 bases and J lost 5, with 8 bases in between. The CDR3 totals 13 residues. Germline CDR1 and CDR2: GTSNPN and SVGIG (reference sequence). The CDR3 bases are TGTGCCTGGAGTGTACGGGGTCATCAGCCCCAGCATTTT. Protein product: CAWSVRGHQPQHF.

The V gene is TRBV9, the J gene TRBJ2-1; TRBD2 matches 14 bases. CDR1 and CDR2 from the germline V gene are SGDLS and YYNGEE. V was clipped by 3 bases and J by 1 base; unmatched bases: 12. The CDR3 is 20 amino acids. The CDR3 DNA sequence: TGTGCCAGCAGCGACCAGACTAGCGGGAGGGCCATTGGGTCCTACAATGAGCAGTTCTTC. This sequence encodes CASSDQTSGRAIGSYNEQFF.